A selection of T cell receptor beta chains follows, all from one sample in a study of T cell repertoires in ileal Crohn's disease. This table comes from immunoSEQ multiplex PCR, and its TCRdb copy is limited to in-frame clones, with some not included. The sample shows approximately 7,300 clones, around 78% of them seen only once. Sequencing input: ileal tissue. The receptors here all came from an adult with Crohn's disease. CDR3s include the opening cysteine and the closing phenylalanine or tryptophan. Fields, in order: V gene, J gene, D gene, CDR3 length, CDR3 protein. The D gene is left open where the match is weak.

TRBV9	TRBJ1-1	-	13	CASTPPAVAEAFF
TRBV10-1	TRBJ2-7	TRBD2	19	CASSERDYRTHTRSYEQYF
TRBV2	TRBJ1-2	-	14	CASRGRGSGYGYTF
TRBV18	TRBJ1-4	TRBD1	15	CASSPGQGRNEKLFF
TRBV5-1	TRBJ1-2	-	13	CASSGGQPGGYTF
TRBV30	TRBJ1-1	-	13	CAWKARLNTEAFF
TRBV19	TRBJ2-5	-	12	CASSIWQETQYF
TRBV7-8	TRBJ1-2	TRBD1	17	CASSRPRGQGAFSGYTF
TRBV6-4	TRBJ2-3	-	16	CASSLIGTISTDTQYF
TRBV13	TRBJ1-1	-	16	CASSLAATVHDEKAFF
TRBV5-1	TRBJ2-2	TRBD2	15	CASSGSGLVAGELFF
TRBV19	TRBJ2-6	TRBD1	18	CASNPFGQGVSGANVLTF
TRBV28	TRBJ2-3	TRBD2	15	CASSLTSGATDTQYF
TRBV6-1	TRBJ2-7	TRBD2	15	CATRLAGGPVYEQYF
TRBV29-1	TRBJ2-7	-	12	CSVGGQQYEQYF
TRBV7-9	TRBJ1-5	-	16	CASSLVGAVGDQPQHF
TRBV6-6	TRBJ1-2	-	12	CAIGGVSYGYTF
TRBV7-8	TRBJ1-6	-	16	CASSYDQGQRNSPLHF
TRBV9	TRBJ1-3	TRBD1	15	CASSRFGQAGDTIYF
TRBV11-2	TRBJ2-2	TRBD2	17	CASSLVGGTSRTGELFF
TRBV27	TRBJ2-1	TRBD2	16	CASSLGLAEDYNEQFF
TRBV5-1	TRBJ2-5	-	14	CASSSGLAQETQYF
TRBV28	TRBJ2-2	-	14	CASLSGFGTGELFF
TRBV27	TRBJ2-1	-	15	CASSLSASVYNEQFF
TRBV12-5	TRBJ2-1	TRBD2	14	CASGSSGGNNEQFF
TRBV10-1	TRBJ2-2	-	13	CASSETVTGELFF
TRBV9	TRBJ2-2	-	16	CASSVNTVRNTGELFF
TRBV6-4	TRBJ2-3	-	14	CASSSRGFTDTQYF
TRBV29-1	TRBJ2-2	-	15	CSVDGGNQRTGELFF
TRBV11-1	TRBJ2-2	TRBD2	16	CASSLASGSNTGELFF
TRBV2	TRBJ1-4	-	14	CASSVRQVDEKLFF
TRBV14	TRBJ1-3	TRBD1	14	CASSLWGQGNTIYF
TRBV18	TRBJ1-6	-	14	CASSPAGADSPLHF
TRBV6-1	TRBJ1-5	-	15	CASSIGLNSNQPQHF
TRBV27	TRBJ1-5	-	14	CASPLFYCNQPQHF
TRBV9	TRBJ2-1	TRBD1	18	CASSGAINTGTGDNEQFF
TRBV18	TRBJ2-7	-	14	CASSPPLQGYEQYF
TRBV25-1	TRBJ2-1	-	16	CASSDMSLGSDNEQFF
TRBV18	TRBJ2-1	TRBD2	15	CASSPAGLANNEQFF
TRBV4-2	TRBJ1-5	-	13	CASSRDNNQPQHF
TRBV4-1	TRBJ1-2	-	13	CASSQDLRYGYTF
TRBV10-2	TRBJ2-5	-	13	CASSGGAQETQYF
TRBV30	TRBJ2-7	-	13	CAWGRGLNYEQYF
TRBV10-2	TRBJ1-5	-	14	CASTKSGTRRPQHF
TRBV6-1	TRBJ1-5	TRBD1	14	CASSQQGAGQPQHF
TRBV29-1	TRBJ2-3	-	14	CSEKGQTSTDTQYF
TRBV25-1	TRBJ1-4	-	14	CASSPMEINEKLFF
TRBV5-6	TRBJ2-7	-	14	CASSSQGPGYEQYF
TRBV7-8	TRBJ1-1	-	13	CASLTGPNTEAFF
TRBV10-3	TRBJ2-5	-	16	CAISDHNRELGETQYF
TRBV6-1	TRBJ1-6	TRBD1	14	CASVGHRGLSPLHF
TRBV5-1	TRBJ2-1	-	17	CASSFNLGGSSYNEQFF
TRBV18	TRBJ1-3	TRBD1	15	CASSNTGGRGNTIYF
TRBV6-6	TRBJ2-3	-	12	CASSYIPDTQYF